The T cell receptor (beta chain) described here comes from a study of T cell repertoires in cytomegalovirus infection (dated by TCRdb to about 2019). With regard to the full study: The peptide stimulations were aimed at well-studied HLA-B-restricted epitopes as well as recently identified HLA-C-restricted CMV epitopes, whose presentation resists viral immunomodulation. The HLA type of each donor mattered for the analysis, because public TCR beta signatures pointed to carriage of CMV infection along with the matching HLA type. The paper's findings and limits, for the study overall: The ex vivo response was dominated by HLA-C-restricted CMV-specific TCR beta clonotypes, which also provided the single most frequent clonotype in two of eight donors. Cumulative frequency of public TCR beta family members discriminated carriers of CMV infection plus the relevant HLA type in this cohort and an independent approximately 370-donor cohort.

The sample's treatment or condition label, decoded: in vitro stimulation with specific CMV peptide epitopes to enrich CMV-specific T cells. The sample holds many counts of this clonotype. The specificity of this receptor is unknown. No base-level quality is on record; no much larger clone is a single base apart. Sequencer: Illumina HiSeq 1500. TCRdb applied fastp at Q25 and MiXCR to the public reads, then kept only in-frame beta chains. For every CDR3 protein sequence, its rows merge into one entry that carries the most common genes and DNA. The sample table records some 920,000 distinct CDR3 sequences; less than 40% of these occur just once. In total, the top ten clones hold about 14% of the sample. The TCR was taken from a human donor in good health (CMV status not recorded). Some clones in this sample may be carry-over from other donors' samples. The sequencing here drew on cultured CD8+ T cells from PBMCs, taken from culture after CMV antigen stimulation.

The CDR3 protein sequence reads: CASSQVQNTEAFF. In nucleotide form, the sequence is TGCGCCAGCAGCCAAGTCCAAAACACTGAAGCTTTCTTT. The chain links TRBV4-1 with TRBJ1-1; a confident D gene designation cannot be given. V loses 1 base, J loses 2 bases, and the germline ends lie 5 bases apart. The germline V gene encodes CDR1 MGHRA and CDR2 YSYEKL. Measured from the cysteine to the phenylalanine, the CDR3 is 13 residues long. Kept here is only the CDR3 DNA, which spans 39 bases and is read in frame from base 1.